A single sample is the source of the 3 T cell receptor beta chains below, sequenced in a study of human T cells and chemical hapten exposure. Noted time point: pre-sensitization, week 0. The treatment here: therapeutic diphenylcyclopropenone sensitization with weekly scalp DPC. TCRdb called the RACE reads again in MiXCR, with one record for every CDR3 protein. This sample carries approximately 400,000 distinct CDR3 sequences, around 5.5% of them seen once, and the ten largest clones take 2.5% to 3%. The source was whole blood, collected in connection with sensitization to the hapten diphenylcyclopropenone (DPC). Every receptor here comes from a woman aged 45-59 years with alopecia areata. Some clones in this sample may be carry-over from other donors' samples.

The sample holds many counts of this clonotype. The chain joins TRBV20-1 to TRBJ1-6; 9 bases are shared with TRBD1. This CDR3 spans 14 amino acids. V shed 5 bases and J 7 bases; nucleotides not matched to a gene: 6. The germline gives CDR1 DFQATT, CDR2 SNEGSKA (reference sequence). The CDR3 sequence: CSAEPGTGNSPLHF. The CDR3 region has the DNA TGCAGTGCTGAGCCCGGGACAGGGAATTCACCCCTCCACTTT.

The chain recombines TRBV7-3 with TRBJ1-6; D perhaps matches TRBD1 (6 bases). CDR3 size: 14 residues. Germline assignment: CDR1 SGHTA and CDR2 FQGTGA. Deletions cut 3 bases from V and 4 bases from J, with 7 bases between. CDR3 in amino acids: CASSLDSYNSPLHF. CDR3 in DNA: TGTGCCAGCAGCTTGGACAGTTATAATTCACCCCTCCACTTT.

This clonotype was found a few times. The chain has TRBV27 and TRBJ2-3; perhaps TRBD2 as D (5 bases). The CDR3 sequence is 15 residues long. V lost 4 bases and J lost 2, with 13 bases in between. The germline CDR1 and CDR2 sequences are MNHEY and SMNVEV (reference sequence). As DNA, the CDR3 is TGTGCCAGCAGTTCTGACTACATCACCACAGATACGCAGTATTTT. Protein product: CASSSDYITTDTQYF.